The 24 T cell receptor beta chains reported below all come from one sample, sequenced in a study of T cells in women clearing cervical HPV infection. The protocol was immunoSEQ multiplex PCR, while the TCRdb copy is restricted to in-frame clones and leaves out a portion. The table counts about 22,000 clones; about 3.3% lies in the top ten. The sequenced material came from blood buffy coat. These receptor sequences come from a woman aged 18-70 years with a cervical HPV16 infection that either progressed to CIN3+ or cleared (not recorded which).

To note about this clone: With the read ending 3 residues before the CDR3 end, the germline J gene is used to fill in that end. The rearrangement joins TRBV28 to TRBJ1-4; 7 bases fit TRBD1. With 6 bases clipped from V and 0 bases from J, the junction kept 1 base outside the gene matches. Germline loops: CDR1 MDHEN, CDR2 SYDVKM. CDR3 length: 14 amino acids. This chain's CDR3 is CASRTGATNEKLFF. The DNA read from the CDR3 is TGTGCCAGCAGAACAGGGGCAACTAATGAAAAA.

Note on this clone: The read halts 3 residues ahead of the CDR3 end, with the missing end drawn from the germline J gene. This rearrangement joins TRBV5-4 to TRBJ1-1; D is perhaps TRBD1 (5 bases). CDR1 and CDR2 from the germline V gene are SGHNT and YYREEE (reference sequence). The V end lost 5 bases, the J end lost 1 base, and 12 bases lay between the germline ends. This CDR3 comprises 14 residues. The chain's CDR3 is CASRAGGRNTEAFF. The covered CDR3 bases are TGTGCCAGCAGAGCCGGGGGGAGGAACACTGAA.

In the case of this clone: The read gets to within 3 residues of the CDR3 end, and the germline J gene fills in the rest. The V gene is TRBV7-9, the J gene TRBJ1-2; D is uncertain. The CDR3 contains 14 residues. CDR1 is SEHNR and CDR2 is FQNEAQ in the germline V gene (reference sequence). With 1 base removed from V and 4 bases from J, the gap between germline ends came to 10 bases. Partial CDR3 DNA: TGTGCCAGCAGCTTAGTTAACCTGGCCTATGGC. This gives the protein CASSLVNLAYG. The entire CDR3 reads CASSLVNLAYGYTF.

Of note for this clone: The sequenced fragment ends 3 residues before the CDR3 boundary, so the rest is inferred from the germline J gene. The V gene is TRBV4-2, the J gene TRBJ2-3; the match to TRBD2 covers 11 bases. Trimming took 4 bases from V and 5 from J; bases not matched to a gene: 8. The CDR3 consists of 16 residues. Per the germline V gene, CDR1 is LGHNA and CDR2 is YNFKEQ. CDR3: CASSLGTSGFGDTQYF. CDR3 DNA (partial): TGTGCCAGCAGCCTAGGGACTAGCGGATTTGGAGATACG.

Turning to this clone: From the germline J gene comes the end of the CDR3, since the read stops 3 residues before it. The chain uses TRBV12-3 or TRBV12-4 and TRBJ2-1; the match to TRBD2 covers 7 bases. The CDR3 consists of 13 residues. Trimming took 5 bases from V and 8 from J; bases not matched to a gene: 6. The CDR3 protein is CASSQAGLDEQFF. The sequenced CDR3 bases are TGTGCCAGCAGTCAAGCGGGGTTGGATGAG.

CDR3 DNA, as far as it was read: TGCAGTGCTCCATCACCCTCGGGGTCCTCCTACAATGAG. Translation gives CSAPSPSGSSYNE. The entire CDR3 protein reads CSAPSPSGSSYNEQFF. The chain has TRBV20-1 and TRBJ2-1; maybe TRBD2 (5 bases). Sequencing ends 3 residues short of the CDR3 end; the germline J gene provides the rest. CDR1 is DFQATT and CDR2 is SNEGSKA in the germline V gene (reference sequence). CDR3 size: 16 residues. V was pared by 5 bases and J by 0 bases, with 17 bases between.

Concerning this clone itself: The CDR3 end lies 3 residues beyond the end of the read and is filled in from the germline J gene. The rearrangement uses TRBV20-1 and TRBJ1-6; 7 bases match TRBD1. Per germline, CDR1 DFQATT and CDR2 SNEGSKA (reference sequence). The CDR3 is 14 residues long. V trimming: 1 base; J trimming: 7 bases; junction bases outside the gene matches: 4. CDR3 sequence: CSARAGTANSPLHF. The sequenced CDR3 bases are TGCAGTGCTAGAGCTGGGACAGCGAATTCACCC.

Concerning this clone: From the germline J gene comes the end of the CDR3, since the read stops 3 residues before it. This chain links TRBV19 with TRBJ1-1; D might be TRBD1 (5 bases). The CDR3 covers 14 residues. The germline V gene encodes CDR1 LNHDA and CDR2 SQIVND (reference sequence). V was cut by 1 base and J by 5 bases, with 11 bases left in between. The chain's CDR3 is CASSIGLGPTEAFF. The sequenced CDR3 bases are TGTGCCAGTAGTATAGGACTGGGGCCAACTGAA.

About this clone: The read terminates 3 residues before the CDR3 end, so the remaining end is supplied by the germline J gene. The V call is TRBV12-3 or TRBV12-4, the J call TRBJ2-1; 10 bases agree with TRBD2. The length of the CDR3 is 17 residues. The J segment lost 5 bases and the V segment lost 4 bases, leaving 11 bases of the junction unmatched. The chain's CDR3 is CASSSRRAGGVDNEQFF. CDR3 DNA (partial): TGTGCCAGCAGTTCGCGTAGAGCGGGAGGGGTGGACAATGAG.

Concerning this clone: The sequenced fragment ends 3 residues before the CDR3 boundary, so the rest is inferred from the germline J gene. The rearrangement uses TRBV20-1 and TRBJ2-1; 12 positions agree with TRBD2. V trimming: 3 bases; J trimming: 6 bases; junction bases outside the gene matches: 6. Germline lookup yields CDR1 DFQATT and CDR2 SNEGSKA (reference sequence). The length of the CDR3 is 15 residues. The sequenced part of the CDR3 DNA is TGCAGTGCTAGTAAGCTAGCGGGAGGGTTCAATGAG. It codes for CSASKLAGGFNE. The whole CDR3 sequence reads CSASKLAGGFNEQFF.

Comment on this clone: The observed sequence ends 3 residues before the CDR3 terminus, with the missing tail filled in from the germline J gene. This chain uses TRBV19 with TRBJ1-5; unclear D gene. CDR3 length: 14 residues. In germline, CDR1 is LNHDA, CDR2 SQIVND (reference sequence). The V end lost 7 bases, the J end lost 2 bases, and 12 bases lay between the germline ends. The CDR3 spells CASIKTGGNQPQHF. The sequenced CDR3 bases are TGTGCCAGTATAAAGACGGGTGGCAATCAGCCC.

Comments on this clone: The sequence runs out 3 residues before the end of the CDR3; the remainder is reconstructed from the germline J gene. This sequence joins TRBV20-1 and TRBJ2-3, with 14 positions matching TRBD2. The germline gives CDR1 DFQATT, CDR2 SNEGSKA (reference sequence). The CDR3 extends over 16 amino acids. The ends lost 4 bases at V and 4 bases at J; junction bases unmatched: 7. The CDR3 region is CSATGLAGAKADTQYF. The part of the CDR3 DNA that was read is TGCAGTGCTACGGGACTAGCGGGAGCTAAGGCAGATACG.

To note about this clone: The DNA ends 3 residues before the CDR3 does, and the rest of the CDR3 is filled in from the germline J gene. The V and J genes are TRBV7-9 and TRBJ1-1; maybe TRBD1 (6 bases). CDR3 length: 14 amino acids. The germline gives CDR1 SEHNR, CDR2 FQNEAQ (reference sequence). V was trimmed by 5 bases and J by 3 bases, leaving 13 bases between them. CDR3 sequence reads: CASSLQGMHTEAFF. The DNA read from the CDR3 is TGTGCCAGCAGCCTACAGGGAATGCACACTGAA.

As for this clone: Sequencing ends 3 residues short of the CDR3 end; the germline J gene provides the rest. The chain joins TRBV30 to TRBJ1-6; D ambiguous. This CDR3 has 13 amino acids. Germline V gene sequence: CDR1 GTSNPN, CDR2 SVGIG (reference sequence). Trimming shortened V by 4 bases and J by 10 bases, and 14 bases separated the two germline ends. The part of the CDR3 DNA that was read is TGTGCCTGGAAACAGAGGTCGGGGTCACCC. This codes for CAWKQRSGSP. The complete CDR3 protein is CAWKQRSGSPLHF.

The CDR3 loop reads CATGGQGDLGEAFF. Partial CDR3 DNA: TGTGCCACCGGAGGACAGGGGGATCTAGGGGAA. This sequence joins TRBV19 and TRBJ1-1; TRBD1 matches 10 bases. The read comes to an end 3 residues before the CDR3 does, leaving the germline J gene to fill in the end. The germline CDR1 and CDR2 sequences are LNHDA and SQIVND (reference sequence). This CDR3 has 14 amino acids.

Comments on this clone: Read data end 3 residues before the CDR3 end; the end is taken from the germline J gene. The gene calls are TRBV7-8 and TRBJ2-7; 10 bases align to TRBD1. V was pared by 7 bases and J by 6 bases, with 12 bases of the junction left unmatched. The CDR3 sequence is 15 residues long. Looked up from germline, CDR1 is SGHVS and CDR2 is FQNEAQ. The sequenced CDR3 bases are TGTGCCAGCACCCTAAGGTGGACAGGGGGAACCGAG. This encodes CASTLRWTGGTE. The entire CDR3 protein reads CASTLRWTGGTEQYF.

Points on this clone: The read ends 3 residues before the CDR3 terminus; that terminus is restored from the germline J gene. The chain is built from TRBV19 and TRBJ1-1; tentatively, D is TRBD1 (6 bases). V was pared by 3 bases and J by 6 bases, with 11 bases between. Per germline, CDR1 LNHDA and CDR2 SQIVND (reference sequence). There are 13 residues in the CDR3. Incomplete CDR3 DNA: TGTGCCAGTAGTATCACAGGGCAGGCTGAA. Its protein is CASSITGQAE. The complete CDR3 reads CASSITGQAEAFF.

Comments on this clone: The read is 3 residues too short to cover the CDR3 end, so that end is filled in from the germline J gene. The J gene is TRBJ2-1, the V gene TRBV7-3; TRBD2 agrees at 8 bases. CDR3 size: 18 residues. V trimming: 0 bases; J trimming: 5 bases; junction bases outside the gene matches: 12. Germline CDR1 and CDR2: SGHTA and FQGTGA. This CDR3 is CASSLTFEAGAGHNEQFF. The covered CDR3 bases are TGTGCCAGCAGCTTAACGTTTGAAGCGGGAGCTGGGCACAATGAG.

Notes on this clone: The read is 3 residues too short to cover the CDR3 end, so that end is filled in from the germline J gene. The chain employs TRBV29-1 and TRBJ1-2, with TRBD1 as a possible D gene (6 bases). Trimming stripped 3 bases from V and 5 bases from J, with 16 bases between. Germline V gene data show CDR1 as SQVTM and CDR2 as ANQGSEA. The CDR3 is 14 residues long. The CDR3 loop reads CSVEGRQALYGYTF. Incomplete CDR3 DNA: TGCAGCGTTGAGGGGAGACAGGCCCTATATGGC.

As for this clone: The CDR3 end is not reached by the read, which stops 3 residues before it; the germline J gene fills it in. This rearrangement joins TRBV6-1 to TRBJ1-2; D may be TRBD1 (5 bases). The CDR3 is 15 amino acids. Trimming removed 2 bases at V and 7 bases at J, with 17 bases between. Germline loops: CDR1 MNHNS, CDR2 SASEGT. Partial CDR3 DNA: TGTGCCAGCAGTGAAAACCCCCAGGGTTTAGTTGGC. Protein sequence: CASSENPQGLVG. The full CDR3 sequence reads CASSENPQGLVGYTF.

CDR3 DNA (partial): TGCAGTGCTAGGGGACTAGCGGGAGTATATACG. As protein: CSARGLAGVYT. The full CDR3 protein is CSARGLAGVYTQYF. The V and J genes are TRBV20-1 and TRBJ2-3, with TRBD2 matching over 14 bases. The read gets to within 3 residues of the CDR3 end, and the germline J gene fills in the rest. J was trimmed by 7 bases and V by 3 bases; bases with no gene match: 3. The CDR3 has 14 amino acids. Germline values: CDR1 DFQATT, CDR2 SNEGSKA (reference sequence).

Remarks on this clone: From the germline J gene comes the end of the CDR3, since the read stops 3 residues before it. This chain uses TRBV20-1 with TRBJ2-1; TRBD2 matches at 8 bases. Trimming cost V 4 bases and J 5 bases; bases outside gene matches: 4. The CDR3 runs 13 residues. Germline loops: CDR1 DFQATT, CDR2 SNEGSKA (reference sequence). Incomplete CDR3 DNA: TGCAGTGCTAATCTAGCGGGCGACAATGAG. Translated, it gives CSANLAGDNE. From start to end, the CDR3 is CSANLAGDNEQFF.

A remark on this clone: Read sequence stops 3 residues before the CDR3 end, and the germline J gene provides the missing end. The rearrangement uses TRBV11-3 and TRBJ2-1; D not certain. V was pared by 5 bases and J by 3 bases, with 11 bases between. Germline loops: CDR1 SGHNT, CDR2 YENEEA. The CDR3 has 14 amino acids. The part of the CDR3 DNA that was read is TGTGCCAGCAGCAGACAAGGGCACTACAATGAG. Translating gives CASSRQGHYNE. The full CDR3 is CASSRQGHYNEQFF.

As to this clone: With the read ending 3 residues before the CDR3 end, the germline J gene is used to fill in that end. The V call is TRBV30, the J call TRBJ1-2; 8 nucleotides agree with TRBD1. The CDR3 covers 13 residues. Looked up from germline, CDR1 is GTSNPN and CDR2 is SVGIG (reference sequence). The junction had 6 bases not matched to a gene; V was cut back by 5 bases and J by 4 bases. CDR3: CAWSRDRPYGYTF. The sequenced part of the CDR3 DNA is TGTGCCTGGTCCCGGGACAGGCCCTATGGC. The whole variable domain, remainder taken from reference TRBV30 and TRBJ1-2, is SQTIHQWPATLVQPVGSPLSLECTVEGTSNPNLYWYRQAAGRGLQLLFYSVGIGQISSEVPQNLSASRPQDRQFILSSKKLLLSDSGFYLCAWSRDRPYGYTFGSGTRLTVV.